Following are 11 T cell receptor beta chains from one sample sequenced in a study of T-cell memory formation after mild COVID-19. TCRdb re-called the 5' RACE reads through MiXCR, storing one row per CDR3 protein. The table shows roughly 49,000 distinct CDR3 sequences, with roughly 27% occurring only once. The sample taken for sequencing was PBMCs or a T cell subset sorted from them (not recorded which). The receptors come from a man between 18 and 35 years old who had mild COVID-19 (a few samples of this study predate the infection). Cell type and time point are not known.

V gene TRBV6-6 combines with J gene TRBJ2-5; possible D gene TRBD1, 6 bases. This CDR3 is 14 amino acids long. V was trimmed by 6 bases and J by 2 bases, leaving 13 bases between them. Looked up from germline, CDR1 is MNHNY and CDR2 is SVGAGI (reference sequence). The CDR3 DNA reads TGTGCCAGCAGCCCGGCAGGGACACAAGAGACCCAGTACTTC. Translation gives CASSPAGTQETQYF.

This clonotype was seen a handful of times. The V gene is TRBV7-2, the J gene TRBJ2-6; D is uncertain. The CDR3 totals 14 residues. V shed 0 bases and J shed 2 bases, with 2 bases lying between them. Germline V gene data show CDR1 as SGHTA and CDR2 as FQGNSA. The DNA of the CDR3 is TGTGCCAGCAGCTTAGCGACTGGGGCCAACGTCCTGACTTTC. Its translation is CASSLATGANVLTF.

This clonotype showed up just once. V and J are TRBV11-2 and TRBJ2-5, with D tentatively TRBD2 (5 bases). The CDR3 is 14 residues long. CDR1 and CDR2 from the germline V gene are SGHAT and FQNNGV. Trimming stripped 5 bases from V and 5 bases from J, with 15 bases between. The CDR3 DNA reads TGTGCCAGCAGCCTCCCACTAGTTTGGGAGACCCAGTACTTC. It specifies CASSLPLVWETQYF.

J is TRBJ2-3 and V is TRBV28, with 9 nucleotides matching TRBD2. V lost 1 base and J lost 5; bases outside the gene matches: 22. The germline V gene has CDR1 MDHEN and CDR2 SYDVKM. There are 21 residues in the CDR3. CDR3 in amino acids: CASSLSWRASGDRRLKDTQYF. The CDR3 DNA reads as TGTGCCAGCAGTTTATCGTGGCGTGCTAGCGGGGACCGTCGCTTAAAAGATACGCAGTATTTT. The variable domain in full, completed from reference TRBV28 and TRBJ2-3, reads DVKVTQSSRYLVKRTGEKVFLECVQDMDHENMFWYRQDPGLGLRLIYFSYDVKMKEKGDIPEGYSVSREKKERFSLILESASTNQTSMYLCASSLSWRASGDRRLKDTQYFGPGTRLTVL.

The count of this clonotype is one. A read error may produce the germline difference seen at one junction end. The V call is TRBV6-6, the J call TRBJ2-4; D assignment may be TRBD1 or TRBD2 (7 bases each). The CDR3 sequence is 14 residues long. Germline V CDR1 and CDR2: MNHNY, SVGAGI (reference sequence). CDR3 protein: CASSTRGRENILYF. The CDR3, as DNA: TGTGCCAGCAGTACCAGGGGGAGGGAGAACATTCTGTACTTC.

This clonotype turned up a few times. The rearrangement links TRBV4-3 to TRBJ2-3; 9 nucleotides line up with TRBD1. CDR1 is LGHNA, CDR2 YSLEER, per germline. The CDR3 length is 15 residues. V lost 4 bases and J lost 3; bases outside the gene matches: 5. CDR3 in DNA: TGCGCCAGCAGCCGGGGGGACAGGGCGACAGATACGCAGTATTTT. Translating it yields CASSRGDRATDTQYF.

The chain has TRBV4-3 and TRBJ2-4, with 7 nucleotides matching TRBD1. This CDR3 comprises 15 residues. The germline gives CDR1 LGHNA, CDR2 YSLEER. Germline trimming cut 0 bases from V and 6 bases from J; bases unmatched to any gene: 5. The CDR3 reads CASSQEKGAGNIQYF. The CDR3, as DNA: TGCGCCAGCAGCCAAGAGAAGGGGGCCGGAAACATTCAGTACTTC.

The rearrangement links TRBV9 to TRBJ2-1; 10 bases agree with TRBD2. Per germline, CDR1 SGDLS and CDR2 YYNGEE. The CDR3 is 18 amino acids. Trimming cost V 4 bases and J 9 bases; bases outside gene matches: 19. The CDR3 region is CASSTRRTERGGFIEQFF. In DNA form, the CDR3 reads TGTGCCAGCAGCACACGCCGTACGGAGCGGGGGGGATTCATTGAGCAGTTCTTC.

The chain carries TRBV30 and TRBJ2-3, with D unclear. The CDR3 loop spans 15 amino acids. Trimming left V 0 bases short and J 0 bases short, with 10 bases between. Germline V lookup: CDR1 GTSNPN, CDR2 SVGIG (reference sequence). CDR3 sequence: CAWSVRVSSTDTQYF. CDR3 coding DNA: TGTGCCTGGAGTGTACGGGTCAGCAGCACAGATACGCAGTATTTT.

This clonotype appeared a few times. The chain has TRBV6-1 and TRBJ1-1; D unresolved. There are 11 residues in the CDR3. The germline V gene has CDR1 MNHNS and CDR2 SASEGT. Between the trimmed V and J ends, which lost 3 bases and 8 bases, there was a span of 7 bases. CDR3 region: CASSEGSEAFF. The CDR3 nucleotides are TGTGCCAGCAGTGAGGGCAGCGAAGCTTTCTTT.

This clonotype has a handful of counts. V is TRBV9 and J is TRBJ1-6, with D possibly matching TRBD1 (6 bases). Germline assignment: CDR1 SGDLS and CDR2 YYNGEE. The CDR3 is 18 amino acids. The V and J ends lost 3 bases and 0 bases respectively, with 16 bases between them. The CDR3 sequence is CASSALPTGHSYNSPLHF. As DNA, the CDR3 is TGTGCCAGCAGCGCCCTACCCACAGGGCACTCCTATAATTCACCCCTCCACTTT.